This T cell receptor (beta chain) was documented in a study of tumor-infiltrating lymphocytes in primary liver carcinoma. General study points: Compared with blood, tumor repertoires held significantly more in their top 250 clones.

Unsorted bulk tissue, about 19-31 mg of it, served as the source for co-extraction of RNA and DNA. All patients had surgically resected primary liver carcinoma. Production of TCR beta cDNA used around 0.45 ug total RNA together with a constant-region primer. Libraries for TCR beta were built through three nested multiplex PCR rounds, which together made up a slightly modified ARM-PCR procedure. With TRBV1-TRBV30 forward primers and a C-beta reverse primer, the first two PCR rounds were run for around 10 cycles each. TCRdb called the multiplex PCR reads again in MiXCR, with one record for every CDR3 protein. The sample has approximately 100,000 distinct CDR3 sequences, approximately 70% seen once. Looked up from germline, CDR1 is SQVTM and CDR2 is ANQGSEA. Trimming cost V 3 bases and J 2 bases; bases outside gene matches: 8. The CDR3 has 15 residues. This clonotype has a count of ten or more. Antigen: not known.

The chain links TRBV29-1 to TRBJ2-7, with 9 bases aligning to TRBD2. The sample consisted of liver tumor tissue from sampling region 2. Subset meaning: tumor region T2, inferior pole. The origin of this receptor is a woman aged 55-70 years with primary liver carcinoma and hepatitis B virus infection. CDR3 amino acids: CSVEDSGRPPYEQYF. CDR3 in DNA: TGCAGCGTTGAGGACAGCGGGAGGCCGCCCTACGAGCAGTACTTC.